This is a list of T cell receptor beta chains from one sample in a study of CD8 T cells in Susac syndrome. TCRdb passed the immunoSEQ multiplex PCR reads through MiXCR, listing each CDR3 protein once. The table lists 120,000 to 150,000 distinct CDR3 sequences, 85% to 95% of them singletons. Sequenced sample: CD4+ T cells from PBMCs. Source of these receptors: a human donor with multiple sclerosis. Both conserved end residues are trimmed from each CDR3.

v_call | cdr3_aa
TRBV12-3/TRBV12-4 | ASSLGNQPQH
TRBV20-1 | SARDLSGFNQPQH
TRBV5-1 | ASSLGTVWNTEAF
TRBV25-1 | ASSEWGGTNTEAF
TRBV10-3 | AISESETQY
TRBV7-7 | ASSRTVQETQY
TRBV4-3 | ASSQVLRTPTPYGYT
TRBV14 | ASSQDRAGAQY
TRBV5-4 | ASSLDPTVSGANVLT
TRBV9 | ASSVTGTGTYQETQY
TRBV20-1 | SARSLGLAGSYEQY
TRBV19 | ASRRGTDAF
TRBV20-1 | SASGDVQETQY
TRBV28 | ASSLAREQY
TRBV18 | ASSPDLTGELF
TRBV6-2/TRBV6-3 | ASSHEEDYEQY
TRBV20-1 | SARTGQKNEQF
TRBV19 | ASRTSGGASDTQY
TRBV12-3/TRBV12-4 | ASTSPGGRGPGELF
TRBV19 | ASSTAGPDSYNEQF
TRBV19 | ASRNLARGSHNEQF
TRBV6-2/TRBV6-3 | ASRTPGQGSYEQY
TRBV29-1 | SVEARVSYNEQF
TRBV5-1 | ASSLQQETQY
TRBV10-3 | AISESWTTLDDYGYT
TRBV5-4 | ASSLVGENEQF
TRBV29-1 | SVEEGLGEKLF
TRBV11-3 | ASSLDFSGELF
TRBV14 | ASSQPGKGTEAF
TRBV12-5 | ASGLDRGQGETQY
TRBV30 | AWKQERETQY
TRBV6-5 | ASSRPSTDTQY
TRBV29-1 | SVLLAGGPYEQY
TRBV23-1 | ASSHRLAALGQPQH
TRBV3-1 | ASSQEIDSEAF
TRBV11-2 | ASSLDRVASSYEQY
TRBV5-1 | ASSLAAGANEQF
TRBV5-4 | ASSFLKAGANVLT
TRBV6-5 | ASSYRAGGRSEQF
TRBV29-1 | SVARGSSQETQY
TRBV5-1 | ASSLELHRTDTQY
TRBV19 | ASSSTERQPQH
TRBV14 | ASSRVGNIQY
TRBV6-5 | ASSYSAGVLTDTQY
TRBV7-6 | ASSLVAMRDEQF
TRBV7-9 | ASSPRWPQH
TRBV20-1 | SARVGTAYEQY